This TCR beta chain emerged from a study of blood T cell repertoires in COVID-19. About the research overall: COVID-19 samples, acute and convalescent, were from the United States, Italy and Spain. Sources were T cells, B-cell-depleted T cells, or PBMCs; the material itself was cDNA or gDNA.

The germline V gene has CDR1 SGHRS and CDR2 YFSETQ. The V gene lost 0 bases and the J gene lost 4 bases, with 10 bases spanning the gap. This CDR3 contains 15 residues. Data came from immunoSEQ multiplex PCR; TCRdb stores just in-frame clones and leaves some out. The sample holds about 140,000 clones; 84% are singletons and the top ten take 3% to 4%. The age range of participants was about 18 to 89 years, with residence in 20 to 25 US areas. Participant-reported clinical history was the basis for cohort assignment. The sample consisted of PBMCs or T cells enriched from blood (not recorded which). The chain joins TRBV5-1 to TRBJ2-2, with D tentatively TRBD1 (5 bases). The sequence came from a woman between 45 and 60 years old with acute COVID-19. The CDR3 DNA is TGCGCCAGCAGCTTGGCGACAGAACCCACCGGGGAGCTGTTTTTT. This codes for CASSLATEPTGELFF.